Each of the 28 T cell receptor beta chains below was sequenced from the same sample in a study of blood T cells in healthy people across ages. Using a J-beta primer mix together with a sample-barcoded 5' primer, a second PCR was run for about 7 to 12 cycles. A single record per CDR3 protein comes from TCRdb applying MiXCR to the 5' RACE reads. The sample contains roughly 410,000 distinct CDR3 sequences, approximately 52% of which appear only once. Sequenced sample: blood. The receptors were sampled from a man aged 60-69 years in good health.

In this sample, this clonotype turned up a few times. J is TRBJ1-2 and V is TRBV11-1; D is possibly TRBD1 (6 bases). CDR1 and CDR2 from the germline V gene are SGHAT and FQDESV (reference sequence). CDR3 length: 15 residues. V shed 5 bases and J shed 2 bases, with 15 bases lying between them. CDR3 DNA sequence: TGTGCCAGCAGCCACCTGGGGGGCCGCAACTATGGCTACACCTTC. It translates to CASSHLGGRNYGYTF.

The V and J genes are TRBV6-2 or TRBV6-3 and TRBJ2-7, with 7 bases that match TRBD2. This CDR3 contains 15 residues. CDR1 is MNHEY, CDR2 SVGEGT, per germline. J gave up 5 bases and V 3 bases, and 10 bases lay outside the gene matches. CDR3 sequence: CASSYPVGRSDEQYF. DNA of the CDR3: TGTGCCAGCAGTTATCCCGTCGGGAGGTCGGACGAGCAGTACTTC.

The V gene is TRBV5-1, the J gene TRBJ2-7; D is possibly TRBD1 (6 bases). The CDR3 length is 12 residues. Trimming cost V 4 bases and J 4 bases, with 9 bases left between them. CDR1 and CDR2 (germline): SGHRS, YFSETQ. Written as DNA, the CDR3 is TGCGCCAGCAGCATAGGACAGTACGAGCAGTACTTC. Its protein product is CASSIGQYEQYF. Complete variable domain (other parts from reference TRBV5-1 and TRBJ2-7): KAGVTQTPRYLIKTRGQQVTLSCSPISGHRSVSWYQQTPGQGLQFLFEYFSETQRNKGNFPGRFSGRQFSNSRSEMNVSTLELGDSALYLCASSIGQYEQYFGPGTRLTVT.

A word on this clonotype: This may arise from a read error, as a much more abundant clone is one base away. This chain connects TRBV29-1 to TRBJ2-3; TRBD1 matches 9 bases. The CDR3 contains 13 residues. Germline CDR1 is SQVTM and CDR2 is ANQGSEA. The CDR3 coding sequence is TGCAGCGCCACAGGGGGCTCGGGAGATACGCGGTATTTT. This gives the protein CSATGGSGDTRYF.

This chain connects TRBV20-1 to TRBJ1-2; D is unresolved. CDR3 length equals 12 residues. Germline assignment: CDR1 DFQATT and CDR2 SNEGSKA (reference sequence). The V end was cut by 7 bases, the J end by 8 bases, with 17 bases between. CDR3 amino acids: CSVRGPAVGYTF. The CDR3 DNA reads TGCAGTGTCAGAGGGCCAGCCGTAGGCTACACCTTC.

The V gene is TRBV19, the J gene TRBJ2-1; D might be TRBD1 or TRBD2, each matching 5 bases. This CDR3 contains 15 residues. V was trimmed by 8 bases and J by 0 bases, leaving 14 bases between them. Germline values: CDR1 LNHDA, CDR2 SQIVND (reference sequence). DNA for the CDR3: TGTGCCAGTCTACACCCAGGGAGCTCCTACAATGAGCAGTTCTTC. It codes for CASLHPGSSYNEQFF.

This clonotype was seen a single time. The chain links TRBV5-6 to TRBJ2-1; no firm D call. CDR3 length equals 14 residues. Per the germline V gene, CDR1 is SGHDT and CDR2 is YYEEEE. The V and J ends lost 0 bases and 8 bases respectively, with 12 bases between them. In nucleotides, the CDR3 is TGTGCCAGCAGCTTGGCTTACAAGCTGGATGAGCAGTTCTTC. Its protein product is CASSLAYKLDEQFF.

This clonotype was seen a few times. This CDR3 is CSANVDSYEQYF. CDR3 sequence (DNA): TGCAGTGCTAACGTGGACAGCTACGAGCAGTACTTC. The J gene is TRBJ2-7, the V gene TRBV20-1, with TRBD1 as a possible D gene (6 bases). The CDR3 loop spans 12 amino acids. Germline V CDR1 and CDR2: DFQATT, SNEGSKA (reference sequence). V lost 4 bases, J lost 3 bases, and 10 bases lay in between.

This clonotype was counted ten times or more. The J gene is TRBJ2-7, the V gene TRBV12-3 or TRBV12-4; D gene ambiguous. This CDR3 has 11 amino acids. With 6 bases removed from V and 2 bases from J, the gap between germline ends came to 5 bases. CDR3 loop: CASSSTYEQYF. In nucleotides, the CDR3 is TGTGCCAGCAGCTCGACCTACGAGCAGTACTTC.

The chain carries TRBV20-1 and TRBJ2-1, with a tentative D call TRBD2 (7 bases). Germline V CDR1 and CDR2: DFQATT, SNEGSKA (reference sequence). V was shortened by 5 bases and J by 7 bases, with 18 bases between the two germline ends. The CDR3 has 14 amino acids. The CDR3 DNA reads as TGCAGTGCTGCCCGGAGGGGGGGCCAGAATGAGCAGTTCTTC. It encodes CSAARRGGQNEQFF.

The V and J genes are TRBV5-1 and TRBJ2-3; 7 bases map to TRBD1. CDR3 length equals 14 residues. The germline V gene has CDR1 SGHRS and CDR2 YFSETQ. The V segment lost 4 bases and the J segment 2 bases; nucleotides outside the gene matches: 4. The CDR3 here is CASSVGQNTDTQYF. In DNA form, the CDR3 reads TGCGCCAGCAGCGTGGGACAGAACACAGATACGCAGTATTTT.

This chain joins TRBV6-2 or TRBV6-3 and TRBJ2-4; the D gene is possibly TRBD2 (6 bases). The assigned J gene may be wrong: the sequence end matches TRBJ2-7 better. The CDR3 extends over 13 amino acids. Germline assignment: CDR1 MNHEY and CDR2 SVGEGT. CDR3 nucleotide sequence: TGTGCCACCGGCCTGGGACTGATTACCGAGCAGTACTTC. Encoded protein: CATGLGLITEQYF.

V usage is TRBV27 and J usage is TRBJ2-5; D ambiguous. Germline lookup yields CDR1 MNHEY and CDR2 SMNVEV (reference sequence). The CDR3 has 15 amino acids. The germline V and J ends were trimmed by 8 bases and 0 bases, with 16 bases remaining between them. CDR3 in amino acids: CASAGPKGNQETQYF. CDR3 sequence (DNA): TGTGCCAGCGCCGGGCCAAAAGGAAACCAAGAGACCCAGTACTTC.

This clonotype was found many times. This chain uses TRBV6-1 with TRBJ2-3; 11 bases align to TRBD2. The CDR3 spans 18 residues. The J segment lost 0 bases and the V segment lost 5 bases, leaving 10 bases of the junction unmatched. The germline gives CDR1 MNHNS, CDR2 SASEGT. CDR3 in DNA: TGTGCCAGCAGTCCAAAGACGGGACTAGCGGCAAGCACAGATACGCAGTATTTT. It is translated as CASSPKTGLAASTDTQYF.

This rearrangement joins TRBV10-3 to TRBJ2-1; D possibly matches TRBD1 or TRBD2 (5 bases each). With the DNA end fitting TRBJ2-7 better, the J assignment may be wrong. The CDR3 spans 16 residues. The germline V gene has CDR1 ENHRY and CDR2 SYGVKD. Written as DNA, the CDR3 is TGTGCCACGAAGAGGGGCGTGGGGTTCACCTACAATGAGCAGTACTTC. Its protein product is CATKRGVGFTYNEQYF.

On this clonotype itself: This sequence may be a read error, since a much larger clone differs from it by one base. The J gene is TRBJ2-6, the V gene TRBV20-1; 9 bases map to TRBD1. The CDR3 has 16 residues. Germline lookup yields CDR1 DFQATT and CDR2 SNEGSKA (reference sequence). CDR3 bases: TGCAGTGCTAGAAAACAGGGGGCGCACGGGGCCGACGTCCTGACTTTC. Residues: CSARKQGAHGADVLTF.

The CDR3 region has the DNA TGTGCCAGCGGGGGGCGAATGGAGCAGTACTTC. Encoded protein: CASGGRMEQYF. V and J are TRBV3-1 and TRBJ2-7, with D perhaps given as TRBD1 or TRBD2 (6 bases each). Germline values: CDR1 LGHDT, CDR2 YNNKEL (reference sequence). The CDR3 contains 11 residues. V dropped 8 bases and J dropped 7 bases, with 12 bases sitting between them.

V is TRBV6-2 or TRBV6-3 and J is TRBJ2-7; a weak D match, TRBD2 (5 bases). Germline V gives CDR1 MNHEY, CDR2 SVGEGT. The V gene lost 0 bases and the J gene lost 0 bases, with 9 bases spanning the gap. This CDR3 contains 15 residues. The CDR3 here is CASSYSPRDSYEQYF. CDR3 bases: TGTGCCAGCAGTTACTCGCCGAGGGACTCCTACGAGCAGTACTTC.

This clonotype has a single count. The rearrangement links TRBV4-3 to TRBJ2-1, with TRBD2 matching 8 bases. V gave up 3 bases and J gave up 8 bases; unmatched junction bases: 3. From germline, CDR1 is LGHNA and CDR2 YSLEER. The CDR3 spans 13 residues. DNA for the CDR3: TGCGCCAGCAGCCAGGTACTAGCGGATGAGCAGTTCTTC. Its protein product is CASSQVLADEQFF.

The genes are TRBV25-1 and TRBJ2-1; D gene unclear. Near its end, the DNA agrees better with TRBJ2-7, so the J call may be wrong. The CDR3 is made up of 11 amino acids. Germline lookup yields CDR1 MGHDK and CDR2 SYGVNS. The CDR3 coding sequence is TGTGCCAGCAGGCACATCCACGAGCAGTACTTC. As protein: CASRHIHEQYF.

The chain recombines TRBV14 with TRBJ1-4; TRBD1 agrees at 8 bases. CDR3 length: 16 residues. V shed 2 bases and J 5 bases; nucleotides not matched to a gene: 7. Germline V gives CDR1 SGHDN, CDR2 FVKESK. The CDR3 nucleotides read TGTGCCAGCAGCCAAAACAGGGGGATATCAAATGAAAAACTGTTTTTT. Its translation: CASSQNRGISNEKLFF.

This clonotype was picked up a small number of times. CDR3 residues: CASSQEISEKLFF. CDR3 sequence (DNA): TGCGCCAGCAGTCAGGAGATAAGTGAAAAACTGTTTTTT. The chain is built from TRBV5-1 and TRBJ1-4, with no clear D. The V and J ends lost 5 bases and 7 bases respectively, with 12 bases between them. CDR1 and CDR2 (germline): SGHRS, YFSETQ. The CDR3 loop spans 13 amino acids.

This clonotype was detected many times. CDR3 coding DNA: TGCGCCAGCAGCCAGGGACTAGCGGGATCGGGAGATACGCAGTATTTT. This gives the protein CASSQGLAGSGDTQYF. The rearrangement links TRBV4-3 to TRBJ2-3, with 13 bases identical to TRBD2. The CDR3 contains 16 residues. Germline lookup yields CDR1 LGHNA and CDR2 YSLEER. The ends lost 3 bases at V and 5 bases at J; junction bases unmatched: 5.

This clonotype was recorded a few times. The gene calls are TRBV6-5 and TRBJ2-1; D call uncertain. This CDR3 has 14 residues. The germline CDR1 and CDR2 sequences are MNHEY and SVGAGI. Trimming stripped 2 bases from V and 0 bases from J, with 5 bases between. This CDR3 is CASSYEHSYNEQFF. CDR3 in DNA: TGTGCCAGCAGTTACGAACACTCCTACAATGAGCAGTTCTTC.

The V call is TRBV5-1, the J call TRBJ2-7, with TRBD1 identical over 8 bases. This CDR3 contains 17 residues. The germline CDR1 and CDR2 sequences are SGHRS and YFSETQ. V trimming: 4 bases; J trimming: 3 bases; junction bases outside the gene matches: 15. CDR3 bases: TGCGCCAGCAGCCTACCCAATATGACAGGGGCCTACTACGAGCAGTACTTC. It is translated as CASSLPNMTGAYYEQYF. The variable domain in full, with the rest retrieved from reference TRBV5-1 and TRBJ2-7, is KAGVTQTPRYLIKTRGQQVTLSCSPISGHRSVSWYQQTPGQGLQFLFEYFSETQRNKGNFPGRFSGRQFSNSRSEMNVSTLELGDSALYLCASSLPNMTGAYYEQYFGPGTRLTVT.

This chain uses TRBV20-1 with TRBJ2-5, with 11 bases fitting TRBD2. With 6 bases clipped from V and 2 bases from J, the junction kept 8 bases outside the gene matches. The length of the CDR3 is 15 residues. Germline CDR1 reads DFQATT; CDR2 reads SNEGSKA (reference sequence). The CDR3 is CSAAILAGGQETQYF. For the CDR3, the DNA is TGCAGTGCGGCCATCCTAGCGGGGGGACAAGAGACCCAGTACTTC.

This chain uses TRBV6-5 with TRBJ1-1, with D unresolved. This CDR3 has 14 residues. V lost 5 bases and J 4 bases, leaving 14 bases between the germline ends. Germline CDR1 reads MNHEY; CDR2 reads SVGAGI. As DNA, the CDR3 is TGTGCCAGCAGTGACACGGGCTTGGTCACTGAAGCTTTCTTT. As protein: CASSDTGLVTEAFF.

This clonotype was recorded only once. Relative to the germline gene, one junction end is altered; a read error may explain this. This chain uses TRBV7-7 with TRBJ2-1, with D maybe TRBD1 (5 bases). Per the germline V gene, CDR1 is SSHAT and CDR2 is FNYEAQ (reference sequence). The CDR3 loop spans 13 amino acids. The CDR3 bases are TGTGCTAGCAGCTTAGAGTTTGGGGCCCAGCAGTTCTTC. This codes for CASSLEFGAQQFF. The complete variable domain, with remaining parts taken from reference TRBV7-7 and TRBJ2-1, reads GAGVSQSPRYKVTKRGQDVTLRCDPISSHATLYWYQQALGQGPEFLTYFNYEAQPDKSGLPSDRFSAERPEGSISTLTIQRTEQRDSAMYRCASSLEFGAQQFFGPGTRLTVL.